This T cell receptor (beta chain) emerged from a study of blood T cell repertoires in COVID-19. Study background: Acute and convalescent COVID-19 specimens originated in the United States, Italy and Spain. T cells, B-cell-depleted T cells, or PBMCs supplied cDNA or gDNA.

In the original analysis: Using reference gene primer amplification, nucleated cell counts were estimated. The protocol was immunoSEQ multiplex PCR, while the TCRdb copy is restricted to in-frame clones and leaves out a portion. V, J and clone size derive from that table, while D and trimming were established from the DNA sequence. The table lists tens of thousands of clones, about 86% of them singletons. Trimming left V 6 bases short and J 2 bases short, with 12 bases between. The germline gives CDR1 LNHNV, CDR2 YYDKDF (reference sequence). The CDR3 totals 14 residues. This rearrangement joins TRBV15 to TRBJ2-3; D gene unclear. The source of this sequence is a human donor in a cohort sampled during active COVID-19. The sequencing sample was made of peripheral blood. The CDR3 loop is CATREASYTDTQYF. In nucleotides, the CDR3 is TGTGCCACCAGAGAGGCCAGCTACACAGATACGCAGTATTTT.